These 32 T cell receptor beta chains originate from one sample sequenced in a study of T cell responses to AZD1222 COVID-19 vaccine. The data were produced by immunoSEQ multiplex PCR, yet TCRdb's version contains in-frame clones alone and is incomplete. The table shows about 100,000 clones, with about 90% occurring only once. The sample here was peripheral blood, taken on day 0 of AZD1222 vaccination. Receptors were obtained from an adult in good health.

This chain links TRBV9 with TRBJ2-7; tentatively, D is TRBD1 (6 bases). The CDR3 is 12 amino acids. Per the germline V gene, CDR1 is SGDLS and CDR2 is YYNGEE. With 4 bases removed from V and 6 bases from J, the gap between germline ends came to 11 bases. CDR3 in amino acids: CASSTQTGEQYF. CDR3 sequence (DNA): TGTGCCAGCAGCACGCAGACAGGCGAGCAGTACTTC.

The chain joins TRBV29-1 to TRBJ2-5; 9 nucleotides match TRBD1. Germline values: CDR1 SQVTM, CDR2 ANQGSEA. There are 13 residues in the CDR3. The ends lost 6 bases at V and 3 bases at J; junction bases unmatched: 5. Written as DNA, the CDR3 is TGCAGCGTCGCCGGGACAGGGAAAGAGACCCAGTACTTC. Amino acids: CSVAGTGKETQYF.

This clone came up a few times. The chain has TRBV5-1 and TRBJ2-7; D is perhaps TRBD1 or TRBD2 (5 bases each). Between the trimmed V and J ends, which lost 3 bases and 5 bases, there was a span of 15 bases. In germline, CDR1 is SGHRS, CDR2 YFSETQ. The CDR3 runs to 14 residues. For the CDR3, the DNA is TGCGCCAGCAGCTCCGGGACCTCGGCTAACGAGCAGTACTTC. Amino acid sequence: CASSSGTSANEQYF.

This sequence joins TRBV4-1 and TRBJ2-1, with D unresolved. Between the trimmed V and J ends, which lost 2 bases and 0 bases, there was a span of 17 bases. The CDR3 is made up of 18 amino acids. Germline CDR1 and CDR2: MGHRA and YSYEKL. CDR3 nucleotide sequence: TGCGCCAGCAGCCAAACACCCCCCGGTTTGAGCTCCTACAATGAGCAGTTCTTC. Protein product: CASSQTPPGLSSYNEQFF.

V usage is TRBV11-2 and J usage is TRBJ2-7; TRBD1 or TRBD2 may be the D gene (5 bases each). The ends were cut back, 1 base at V and 2 bases at J, with 9 bases in the middle. This CDR3 contains 14 residues. CDR1 SGHAT and CDR2 FQNNGV come from the germline V gene. The CDR3 is CASSLGDGAYEQYF. The CDR3 DNA follows: TGTGCCAGCAGCTTAGGGGACGGGGCCTACGAGCAGTACTTC.

The chain couples TRBV28 to TRBJ2-4; D is undetermined. The CDR3 is 15 amino acids. The germline V and J ends were trimmed by 6 bases and 0 bases, with 12 bases remaining between them. The germline V gene encodes CDR1 MDHEN and CDR2 SYDVKM. The DNA of the CDR3 is TGTGCCAGCAGCGGCAGTGGGCTAGCCAAAAACATTCAGTACTTC. It encodes CASSGSGLAKNIQYF.

The chain joins TRBV20-1 to TRBJ2-7; tentatively, D is TRBD2 (5 bases). The CDR3 is made up of 11 amino acids. Germline V gene sequence: CDR1 DFQATT, CDR2 SNEGSKA (reference sequence). Trimming cost V 3 bases and J 3 bases, with 6 bases left between them. The CDR3 sequence: CSARDFYEQYF. The CDR3 DNA follows: TGCAGTGCTAGGGACTTCTACGAGCAGTACTTC.

The chain couples TRBV19 to TRBJ1-1; possible D gene TRBD1, 6 bases. The CDR3 spans 15 residues. Germline V gives CDR1 LNHDA, CDR2 SQIVND (reference sequence). Trimming took off 0 bases at V and 6 bases at J, with 14 bases between the two ends. DNA of the CDR3: TGTGCCAGTAGTATAGAACAGGGTTTGGGGGCTGAAGCTTTCTTT. Its protein is CASSIEQGLGAEAFF.

The genes are TRBV6-2 or TRBV6-3 and TRBJ2-1, with D hard to call. CDR3 length: 11 amino acids. The V gene lost 6 bases and the J gene lost 9 bases, with 9 bases spanning the gap. CDR1 MNHEY and CDR2 SVGEGT come from the germline V gene. For the CDR3, the DNA is TGTGCCAGCAGCCTTAGCTCTGAGCAGTTCTTC. It yields the protein CASSLSSEQFF.

The V gene is TRBV7-2, the J gene TRBJ1-5, with TRBD1 matching over 7 bases. With 5 bases clipped from V and 2 bases from J, the junction kept 6 bases outside the gene matches. Per germline, CDR1 SGHTA and CDR2 FQGNSA. This CDR3 has 15 residues. The CDR3 bases are TGTGCCAGCAGCCTGTCCGGGACAGGCAATCAGCCCCAGCATTTT. Its translation: CASSLSGTGNQPQHF.

The chain uses TRBV7-2 and TRBJ2-7; D not resolved. V gave up 0 bases and J gave up 4 bases, with 7 bases separating them. The germline V gene encodes CDR1 SGHTA and CDR2 FQGNSA. CDR3 size: 13 residues. CDR3 in amino acids: CASSLAGGYEQYF. The DNA of the CDR3 is TGTGCCAGCAGCTTAGCGGGTGGATACGAGCAGTACTTC.

This clone was picked up one time. The chain links TRBV5-1 to TRBJ2-3; D uncertain. The CDR3 extends over 13 amino acids. CDR1 SGHRS and CDR2 YFSETQ come from the germline V gene. Deletions cut 2 bases from V and 1 base from J, with 5 bases between. The CDR3 DNA follows: TGCGCCAGCAGCTTCGGAGGCACAGATACGCAGTATTTT. As protein: CASSFGGTDTQYF.

This clone is a singleton in its sample. This chain joins TRBV27 and TRBJ2-1; D ambiguous. The germline gives CDR1 MNHEY, CDR2 SMNVEV (reference sequence). Trimming stripped 7 bases from V and 9 bases from J, with 10 bases between. This CDR3 is 11 amino acids long. This CDR3 is CASTSNGEQFF. In DNA, the CDR3 is TGTGCCAGCACCTCTAACGGTGAGCAGTTCTTC.

V and J are TRBV19 and TRBJ1-6, with TRBD1 identical over 12 bases. The length of the CDR3 is 14 residues. V lost 7 bases, J lost 10 bases, and 5 bases stayed unmatched. Per the germline V gene, CDR1 is LNHDA and CDR2 is SQIVND (reference sequence). The CDR3 DNA reads as TGTGCCAGTACCCGGGACAGGGGGCGATCACCCCTCCACTTT. It yields the protein CASTRDRGRSPLHF.

The chain has TRBV2 and TRBJ1-5; D is unresolved. From germline, CDR1 is SNHLY and CDR2 FYNNEI. With 1 base removed from V and 5 bases from J, the gap between germline ends came to 9 bases. There are 14 residues in the CDR3. CDR3 coding DNA: TGTGCCAGCAGTGAAGGGGTTGGGGATCAGCCCCAGCATTTT. It specifies CASSEGVGDQPQHF.

This chain uses TRBV2 with TRBJ1-2; no reliable D call. Germline CDR1 reads SNHLY; CDR2 reads FYNNEI. Trimming removed 7 bases from V and 8 bases from J, with 29 bases in between. This CDR3 is 17 amino acids long. The CDR3 spells CASTFYRTTLEVGGYTF. The CDR3 DNA reads TGTGCCAGCACCTTTTACCGGACCACATTAGAAGTCGGGGGCTACACCTTC.

The rearrangement uses TRBV5-1 and TRBJ1-1; the match to TRBD1 covers 7 bases. Trimming cost V 2 bases and J 2 bases; bases outside gene matches: 9. CDR3 length equals 16 residues. Germline V gene sequence: CDR1 SGHRS, CDR2 YFSETQ. This CDR3 is CASSFIQGVGNTEAFF. The CDR3 DNA sequence: TGCGCCAGCAGCTTCATCCAGGGGGTAGGTAACACTGAAGCTTTCTTT. The full variable domain, in which reference TRBV5-1 and TRBJ1-1 provide the parts outside the CDR3, is KAGVTQTPRYLIKTRGQQVTLSCSPISGHRSVSWYQQTPGQGLQFLFEYFSETQRNKGNFPGRFSGRQFSNSRSEMNVSTLELGDSALYLCASSFIQGVGNTEAFFGQGTRLTVV.

J is TRBJ2-7 and V is TRBV12-3 or TRBV12-4; D is unclear. This CDR3 has 11 residues. V was cut by 4 bases and J by 4 bases, with 5 bases left in between. The CDR3 DNA sequence: TGTGCCAGCAGTTACCAGTACGAGCAGTACTTC. Translated: CASSYQYEQYF.

The chain combines TRBV7-9 with TRBJ1-1; 10 bases agree with TRBD1. This CDR3 comprises 13 residues. The germline V gene has CDR1 SEHNR and CDR2 FQNEAQ (reference sequence). Losses at the gene ends were 8 bases for V and 7 bases for J; bases not matched to a gene: 7. The CDR3 bases are TGTGCCAGCGGGAGACAGGGGGCTTATGAAGCTTTCTTT. It specifies CASGRQGAYEAFF.

CDR3 loop: CASRRVTGKINYGYTF. The CDR3 DNA is TGTGCCAGCAGACGAGTTACAGGGAAGATTAACTATGGCTACACCTTC. V gene TRBV27 combines with J gene TRBJ1-2; D might be TRBD1 (6 bases). The V gene's germline CDR1 is MNHEY and CDR2 SMNVEV (reference sequence). Trimming cost V 6 bases and J 1 base, with 18 bases left between them. The CDR3 runs 16 residues.

V usage is TRBV5-3 and J usage is TRBJ2-7, with D unresolved. Being an ORF, TRBV5-3 has a function that is uncertain. The CDR3 runs to 12 residues. The V and J ends lost 6 bases and 7 bases respectively, with 14 bases between them. Here the CDR3 DNA reads TGTGCCAGAAAACTAAAAAGAGGAGAGCAGTACTTC. It codes for CARKLKRGEQYF.

This chain links TRBV6-5 with TRBJ1-5; D not resolved. The CDR3 spans 15 residues. V lost 0 bases to trimming and J lost 4 bases, with 10 bases between them. Germline loops: CDR1 MNHEY, CDR2 SVGAGI. Written as DNA, the CDR3 is TGTGCCAGCAGTTACTCAGGGCGCTCTAATCAGCCCCAGCATTTT. Translating gives CASSYSGRSNQPQHF.

This clone appeared once. The chain links TRBV19 to TRBJ1-3; D is unclear. V lost 5 bases and J lost 3, with 8 bases in between. Germline CDR1 and CDR2: LNHDA and SQIVND (reference sequence). The CDR3 has 13 residues. CDR3 region: CASSSTDGNTIYF. CDR3 sequence (DNA): TGTGCCAGTAGTTCCACGGATGGAAACACCATATATTTT.

The chain links TRBV6-1 to TRBJ2-7; 8 bases fit TRBD2. The V gene's germline CDR1 is MNHNS and CDR2 SASEGT. With V trimmed by 5 bases and J by 7 bases, 16 bases remained unmatched. The CDR3 is made up of 16 amino acids. DNA for the CDR3: TGTGCCAGCAGTAAAGAGTGGGCGGGAGGTCGAGGGGAGCAGTACTTC. Translation gives CASSKEWAGGRGEQYF.

The chain carries TRBV7-2 and TRBJ1-6; a possible D gene is TRBD1 (5 bases). CDR1 is SGHTA and CDR2 is FQGNSA in the germline V gene. V gave up 1 base and J gave up 10 bases, with 14 bases separating them. The CDR3 is 15 amino acids. The CDR3 coding sequence is TGTGCCAGCAGCTTAGGGCCCAGGGTGGCCTCACCCCTCCACTTT. Protein sequence: CASSLGPRVASPLHF.

This sequence joins TRBV5-1 and TRBJ1-1, with 7 positions matching TRBD1. The germline V gene has CDR1 SGHRS and CDR2 YFSETQ. The length of the CDR3 is 14 residues. Trimming took 4 bases from V and 5 from J; bases not matched to a gene: 8. CDR3 region: CASSVTGVRTEAFF. The CDR3, as DNA: TGCGCCAGCAGCGTAACAGGGGTTAGGACTGAAGCTTTCTTT.

The chain has TRBV24-1 and TRBJ2-7; TRBD2 matches 8 bases. The CDR3 consists of 17 residues. The germline V gene encodes CDR1 KGHDR and CDR2 SFDVKD. The V segment lost 4 bases and the J segment 1 base; nucleotides outside the gene matches: 11. The CDR3 coding sequence is TGTGCCACCAGTGAGACTAGCGTGGGGTACAAGTCCTACGAGCAGTACTTC. Translation gives CATSETSVGYKSYEQYF.

The chain employs TRBV4-2 and TRBJ2-1, with 8 positions matching TRBD2. The CDR3 runs 17 residues. CDR1 and CDR2 from the germline V gene are LGHNA and YNFKEQ. J lost 0 bases, V lost 2 bases, and 6 bases had no gene match. CDR3 DNA sequence: TGTGCCAGCAGCCAACAACTAGCGGACAGCTCCTACAATGAGCAGTTCTTC. Translation gives CASSQQLADSSYNEQFF.

The V gene is TRBV5-1, the J gene TRBJ2-3; the D gene is possibly TRBD2 (7 bases). In germline, CDR1 is SGHRS, CDR2 YFSETQ. Trimming cost V 1 base and J 2 bases, with 11 bases left between them. This CDR3 has 15 residues. CDR3 in amino acids: CASSLRGGYTDTQYF. In DNA form, the CDR3 reads TGCGCCAGCAGCTTGAGGGGGGGTTACACAGATACGCAGTATTTT.

The chain joins TRBV7-3 to TRBJ2-1, with a possible D match to TRBD1 (5 bases). Germline CDR1 is SGHTA and CDR2 is FQGTGA. The CDR3 sequence is 15 residues long. Deletions cut 1 base from V and 9 bases from J, with 16 bases between. CDR3 in DNA: TGTGCCAGCAGCTTAATTTCTGGGCAGGGAAGTGAGCAGTTCTTC. This sequence encodes CASSLISGQGSEQFF.

The rearrangement uses TRBV18 and TRBJ2-3; 10 positions match TRBD2. Germline-derived CDR1 and CDR2 are KGHSH and LQKENI. The CDR3 is made up of 17 amino acids. J gave up 6 bases and V 3 bases, and 12 bases lay outside the gene matches. The CDR3 reads CASSPSLAGAPPDTQYF. The CDR3 DNA is TGTGCCAGCTCACCGTCCCTAGCGGGAGCACCACCTGATACGCAGTATTTT.

The chain has TRBV7-8 and TRBJ2-5, with D possibly TRBD1 on 6 matching bases. The CDR3 spans 16 residues. V was trimmed by 6 bases and J by 3 bases, leaving 20 bases between them. CDR1 and CDR2 from the germline V gene are SGHVS and FQNEAQ. DNA for the CDR3: TGTGCCAGCAGTCCGTATCGCGACAGGCCTGAAGAGACCCAGTACTTC. Its protein is CASSPYRDRPEETQYF.